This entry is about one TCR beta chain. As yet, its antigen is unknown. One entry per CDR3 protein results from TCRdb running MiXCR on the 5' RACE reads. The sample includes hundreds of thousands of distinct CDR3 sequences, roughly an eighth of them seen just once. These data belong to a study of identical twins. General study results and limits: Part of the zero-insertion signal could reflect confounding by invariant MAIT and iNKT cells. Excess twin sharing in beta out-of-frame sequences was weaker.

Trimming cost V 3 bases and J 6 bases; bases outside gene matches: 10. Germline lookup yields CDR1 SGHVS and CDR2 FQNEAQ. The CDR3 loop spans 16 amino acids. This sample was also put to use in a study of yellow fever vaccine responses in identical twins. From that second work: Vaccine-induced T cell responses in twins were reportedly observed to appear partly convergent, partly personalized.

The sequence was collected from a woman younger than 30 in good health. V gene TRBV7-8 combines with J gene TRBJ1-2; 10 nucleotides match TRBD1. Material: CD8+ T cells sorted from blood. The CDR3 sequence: CASSLGSTGGVDGYTF. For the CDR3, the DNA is TGTGCCAGCAGCTTGGGTTCGACAGGGGGCGTTGATGGCTACACCTTC.